Described below is a single T cell receptor beta chain sequence and its context. What it binds is not known. The record originates from a study of cytomegalovirus exposure and HLA in healthy donors. In the study overall: Unique TCRs numbering roughly 80 million, obtained from HLA-typed donors, made up an early data release. General study findings and limits: Associated with cytomegalovirus, according to the listing, were approximately 160 TCR beta chains. Presence/absence comparisons presumed near-even sequencing depth among donors.

Researchers ran the PCR with 60 Vbeta and 13 Jbeta primers. In the authors' workflow: Approximately 11 million shared chains were among around 80 million unique TCR beta chains counted in a later analysis. TCRdb's copy holds only in-frame clones and misses some; the assay was immunoSEQ multiplex PCR. That table furnishes V, J and clone size, whereas the DNA furnished D and trimming. The table counts around 58,000 clones; roughly 9.6% lies in the top ten. CDR1 is LGHNT, CDR2 FRNRAP, per germline. The trim removed 5 bases at V and 1 base at J, leaving 7 bases unmatched. The CDR3 runs 17 residues. The sequencing sample was made of PBMCs. The chain joins TRBV12-5 to TRBJ2-3; 12 bases are shared with TRBD2. This receptor was identified in a man aged 50-60 years in good health and CMV-seropositive. The CDR3 DNA reads as TGTGCTAGTGGTCCCGGACTAGCGGGGAGTGGCACAGATACGCAGTATTTT. Its protein product is CASGPGLAGSGTDTQYF. Combining the CDR3 with reference TRBV12-5 and TRBJ2-3 gives the whole variable domain DARVTQTPRHKVTEMGQEVTMRCQPILGHNTVFWYRQTMMQGLELLAYFRNRAPLDDSGMPKDRFSAEMPDATLATLKIQPSEPRDSAVYFCASGPGLAGSGTDTQYFGPGTRLTVL.